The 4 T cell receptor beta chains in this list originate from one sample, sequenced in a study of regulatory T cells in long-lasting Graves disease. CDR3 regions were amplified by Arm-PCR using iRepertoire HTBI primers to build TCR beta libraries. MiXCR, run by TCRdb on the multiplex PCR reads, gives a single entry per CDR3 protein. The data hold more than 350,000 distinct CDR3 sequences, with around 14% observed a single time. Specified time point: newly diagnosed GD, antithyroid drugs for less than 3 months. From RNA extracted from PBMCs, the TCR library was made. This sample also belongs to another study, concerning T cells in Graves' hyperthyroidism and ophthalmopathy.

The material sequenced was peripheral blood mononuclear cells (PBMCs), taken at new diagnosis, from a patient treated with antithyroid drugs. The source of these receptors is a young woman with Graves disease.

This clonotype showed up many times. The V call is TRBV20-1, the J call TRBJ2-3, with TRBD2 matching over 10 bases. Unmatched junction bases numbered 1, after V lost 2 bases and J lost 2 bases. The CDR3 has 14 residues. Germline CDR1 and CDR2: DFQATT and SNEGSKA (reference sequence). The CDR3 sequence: CSARLAGDTDTQYF. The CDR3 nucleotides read TGCAGTGCTAGACTAGCGGGAGACACAGATACGCAGTATTTT.

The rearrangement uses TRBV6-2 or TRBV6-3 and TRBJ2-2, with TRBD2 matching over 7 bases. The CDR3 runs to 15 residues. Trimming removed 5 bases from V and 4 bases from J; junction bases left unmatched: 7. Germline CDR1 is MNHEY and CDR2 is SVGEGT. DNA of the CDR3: TGTGCCAGCAGTGAAGACGCTAGCGGCACCGGGGAGCTGTTTTTT. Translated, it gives CASSEDASGTGELFF.

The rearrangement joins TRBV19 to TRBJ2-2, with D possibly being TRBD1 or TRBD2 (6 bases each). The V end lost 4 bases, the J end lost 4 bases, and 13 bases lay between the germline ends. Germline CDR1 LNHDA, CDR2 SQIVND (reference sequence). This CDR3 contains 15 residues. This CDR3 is CASSSPGASTGELFF. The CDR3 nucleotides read TGTGCCAGTAGTAGTCCGGGGGCTAGCACCGGGGAGCTGTTTTTT.

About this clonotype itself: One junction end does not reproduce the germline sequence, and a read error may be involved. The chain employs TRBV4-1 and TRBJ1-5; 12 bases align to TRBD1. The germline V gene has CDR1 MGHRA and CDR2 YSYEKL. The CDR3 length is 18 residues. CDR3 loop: CASSQDFGTGGLGQPQHF. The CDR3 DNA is TGTGCCAGCAGCCAAGATTTCGGGACAGGGGGCTTAGGGCAGCCCCAGCATTTT.